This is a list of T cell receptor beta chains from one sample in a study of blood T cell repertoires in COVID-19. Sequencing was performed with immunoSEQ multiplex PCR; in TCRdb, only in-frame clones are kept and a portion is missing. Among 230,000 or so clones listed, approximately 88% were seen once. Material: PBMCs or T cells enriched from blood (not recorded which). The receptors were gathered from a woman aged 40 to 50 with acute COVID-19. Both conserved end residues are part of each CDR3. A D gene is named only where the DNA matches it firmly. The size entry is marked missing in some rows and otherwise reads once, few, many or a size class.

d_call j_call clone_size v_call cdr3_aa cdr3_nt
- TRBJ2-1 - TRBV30 CAWSGGVRDEQFF TGTGCCTGGAGCGGCGGGGTCCGGGATGAGCAGTTCTTC
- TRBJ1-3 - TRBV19 CASQPQTVSGNTIYF TGTGCCAGCCAGCCTCAGACAGTCTCTGGAAACACCATATATTTT
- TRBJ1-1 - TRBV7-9 CASSSRVGGTEAFF TGTGCCAGCAGCTCCAGGGTAGGCGGCACTGAAGCTTTCTTT
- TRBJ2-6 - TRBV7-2 CASSAVSVLSSGANVLTF TGTGCCAGCAGCGCGGTCTCCGTGTTAAGCTCTGGGGCCAACGTCCTGACTTTC
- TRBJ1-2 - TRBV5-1 CASSLGRTDGGYTF TGCGCCAGCAGCTTGGGCAGGACAGATGGGGGCTACACCTTC
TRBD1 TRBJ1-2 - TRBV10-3 CAIRLTGSEQGYTF TGTGCCATCAGGCTGACAGGGAGCGAGCAGGGCTACACCTTC
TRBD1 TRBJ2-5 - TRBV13 CASSLGTGETQYF TGTGCCAGCAGCTTAGGGACAGGGGAGACCCAGTACTTC
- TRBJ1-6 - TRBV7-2 CASSLVALSPLHF TGTGCCAGCAGCTTAGTGGCCTTATCACCCCTCCACTTT
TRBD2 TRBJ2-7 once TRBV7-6 CASSSRGSGSYEQYF TGTGCCAGCAGCTCGAGGGGTAGCGGGTCCTACGAGCAGTACTTC
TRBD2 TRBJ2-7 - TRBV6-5 CASSLSGGSFYEQYF TGTGCCAGCAGTCTTAGCGGGGGGTCGTTCTACGAGCAGTACTTC
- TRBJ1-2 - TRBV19 CASSINSGGNYGYTF TGTGCCAGTAGTATCAACAGCGGGGGAAACTATGGCTACACCTTC
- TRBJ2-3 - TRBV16 CASSQYNREITDTQYF TGTGCCAGCAGCCAATACAACAGGGAGATCACAGATACGCAGTATTTT
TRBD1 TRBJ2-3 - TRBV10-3 CAISERDRASDTQYF TGTGCCATCAGTGAAAGGGACAGGGCCTCAGATACGCAGTATTTT
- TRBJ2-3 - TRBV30 CAWSEGSAPTDTQYF TGTGCCTGGAGTGAGGGGTCAGCCCCCACAGATACGCAGTATTTT
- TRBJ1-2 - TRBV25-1 CASSESPPGGRGYTF TGTGCCAGCAGTGAATCCCCGCCGGGGGGGCGCGGCTACACCTTC
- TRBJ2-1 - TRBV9 CASSVSLGGSSSYNEQFF TGTGCCAGCAGCGTTAGTTTGGGGGGATCGAGCTCCTACAATGAGCAGTTCTTC
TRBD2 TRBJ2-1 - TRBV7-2 CASSYSGRAGNEQFF TGTGCCAGCAGCTATAGCGGGAGGGCCGGCAATGAGCAGTTCTTC
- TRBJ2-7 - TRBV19 CASSIGAGLEQYF TGTGCCAGTAGTATAGGCGCAGGGCTCGAGCAGTACTTC
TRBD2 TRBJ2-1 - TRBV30 CAWAPKTSGRRNEQFF TGTGCCTGGGCGCCAAAGACTAGCGGGAGAAGGAATGAGCAGTTCTTC
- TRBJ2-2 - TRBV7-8 CASSLVGGAGELFF TGTGCCAGCAGCTTAGTAGGGGGGGCCGGGGAGCTGTTTTTT
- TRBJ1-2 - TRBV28 CASRPGTDYRGYTF TGTGCCAGCAGGCCCGGGACGGACTACCGGGGCTACACCTTC
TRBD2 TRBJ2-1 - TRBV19 CASSSGLAGSYNEQFF TGTGCCAGTAGCTCGGGACTAGCGGGCTCCTACAATGAGCAGTTCTTC
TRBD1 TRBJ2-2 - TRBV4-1 CASSEQDRAVGELFF TGCGCCAGCAGCGAACAGGACAGGGCGGTCGGGGAGCTGTTTTTT
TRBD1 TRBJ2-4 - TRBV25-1 CASSETGDLAKNIQYF TGTGCCAGCAGTGAAACAGGGGACCTAGCCAAAAACATTCAGTACTTC
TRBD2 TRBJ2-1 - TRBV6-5 CASSRLAGMYNEQFF TGTGCCAGCAGTCGCCTAGCGGGAATGTACAATGAGCAGTTCTTC
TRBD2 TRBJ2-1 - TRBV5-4 CASSSRREGGEQFF TGTGCCAGCAGTTCACGGAGGGAGGGAGGTGAGCAGTTCTTC
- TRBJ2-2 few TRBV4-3 CASSQVLIANTGELFF TGCGCCAGCAGCCAAGTTTTGATAGCGAACACCGGGGAGCTGTTTTTT
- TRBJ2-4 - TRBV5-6 CASSLKRSIGDIQYF TGTGCCAGCAGCTTGAAACGGTCGATAGGGGACATTCAGTACTTC
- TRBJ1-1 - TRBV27 CASSAMSQGLNTEAFF TGTGCCAGCAGCGCTATGAGTCAGGGGTTGAACACTGAAGCTTTCTTT
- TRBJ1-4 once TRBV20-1 CSASLGATNEKLFF TGCAGTGCTAGTCTCGGGGCAACTAATGAAAAACTGTTTTTT
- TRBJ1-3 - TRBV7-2 CASSSDSYPGNTIYF TGTGCCAGCAGCTCGGACAGCTACCCCGGAAACACCATATATTTT
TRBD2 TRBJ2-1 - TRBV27 CASSPTAGVSYNEQFF TGTGCCAGCAGTCCGACAGCGGGGGTATCCTACAATGAGCAGTTCTTC